The TCR beta chain described here comes from a study of T cell repertoires in cytomegalovirus infection. About the study: It was the public TCR beta signatures that indicated both CMV infection and matching HLA type.

TCRdb recomputed calls from the reads with MiXCR, one row per CDR3 protein. The sample lists about 100,000 distinct CDR3 sequences, less than 25% seen once, with about two fifths in the top ten. The sequence was collected from a human donor in good health (CMV status not recorded). Some clones in this sample may be carry-over from other donors' samples. Sequenced input: CD8+ T cells from PBMCs.

The CDR3 DNA follows: TGCAGTGCTAGACTACCCCTAGGCGGGGCTCTGAACACCGGGGAGCTGTTTTTT. This gives the protein CSARLPLGGALNTGELFF. V is TRBV20-1 and J is TRBJ2-2, with a possible D match to TRBD2 (6 bases). V lost 2 bases and J lost 1, with 20 bases in between. The V gene's germline CDR1 is DFQATT and CDR2 SNEGSKA (reference sequence). The CDR3 sequence is 18 residues long.